This T cell receptor (beta chain) derives from a study of neurological immune-mediated disorders. Ten or more counts support this clonotype. Antigen: not known. Study observations and caveats: In HTLV-1-associated myelopathy, TCR clonal expansion was greatest, and in multiple sclerosis it was least, below healthy controls. Because no CDR3 amino acid sequences were shared across subjects by expanded clones, private repertoires were suggested in all groups.

A total of 2 million PBMCs stored at -80 degrees C provided the unsorted libraries. Over 190 million TCR-beta sequences from 15-18 subjects came out of each sequencing run. MiXCR, applied by TCRdb to the 5' RACE reads, yields one record per CDR3 protein. The table lists 84,000 or so distinct CDR3 sequences, around 10% of them singletons. This CDR3 is 14 amino acids long. CDR1 SGHNT and CDR2 YENEEA come from the germline V gene. V was trimmed by 4 bases and J by 6 bases, leaving 12 bases between them. The rearrangement joins TRBV11-3 to TRBJ2-2; D is perhaps TRBD1 (6 bases). The sequence came from a middle-aged man in good health. Sequenced material: PBMCs. The CDR3 coding sequence is TGTGCCAGCAGCTCCCGGACAGTCCCCGGGGAGCTGTTTTTT. This translates into CASSSRTVPGELFF. Complete variable domain (other parts from reference TRBV11-3 and TRBJ2-2): EAGVVQSPRYKIIEKKQPVAFWCNPISGHNTLYWYLQNLGQGPELLIRYENEEAVDDSQLPKDRFSAERLKGVDSTLKIQPAELGDSAVYLCASSSRTVPGELFFGEGSRLTVL.